This T cell receptor (beta chain) was recovered during a study of blood T cell repertoires in COVID-19. Original processing methods: Scientists estimated how many nucleated cells there were by amplifying reference gene primers. The protocol was immunoSEQ multiplex PCR, while the TCRdb copy is restricted to in-frame clones and leaves out a portion. V and J calls and clone size follow that table, whereas D and trimming were derived from the DNA. Of about 140,000 clones in the sample, approximately 80% were seen once. CDR1 and CDR2 (germline): DFQATT, SNEGSKA (reference sequence). CDR3 size: 13 residues. Trimming took off 3 bases at V and 2 bases at J, with 8 bases between the two ends.

The chain has TRBV20-1 and TRBJ2-1; tentatively, D is TRBD1 (5 bases). The sequence was collected from a woman younger than 30 who had been exposed to COVID-19. The sample was PBMCs or T cells enriched from blood (not recorded which). CDR3 amino acids: CSASQGAYNEQFF. The DNA of the CDR3 is TGCAGTGCTAGTCAGGGCGCCTACAATGAGCAGTTCTTC.